These 5 T cell receptor beta chains came from one sample sequenced in a study of blood T cell repertoires in COVID-19. Generated by immunoSEQ multiplex PCR, the TCRdb table keeps only in-frame clones and is missing some. The data show tens of thousands of clones, around nine tenths seen once. Material for sequencing was peripheral blood. The receptors here all came from an elderly woman with active COVID-19.

The rearrangement joins TRBV5-1 to TRBJ2-1; 8 bases line up with TRBD2. V was pared by 0 bases and J by 5 bases, with 4 bases of the junction left unmatched. CDR3 length: 15 residues. Germline V gives CDR1 SGHRS, CDR2 YFSETQ. This CDR3 is CASSLVAGGHNEQFF. In DNA, the CDR3 is TGCGCCAGCAGCTTGGTGGCGGGAGGTCACAATGAGCAGTTCTTC. Supplemented by reference TRBV5-1 and TRBJ2-1, the full variable domain reads KAGVTQTPRYLIKTRGQQVTLSCSPISGHRSVSWYQQTPGQGLQFLFEYFSETQRNKGNFPGRFSGRQFSNSRSEMNVSTLELGDSALYLCASSLVAGGHNEQFFGPGTRLTVL.

The V call is TRBV27, the J call TRBJ1-5; 9 bases match TRBD1. Losses at the gene ends were 4 bases for V and 1 base for J; bases not matched to a gene: 5. Looked up from germline, CDR1 is MNHEY and CDR2 is SMNVEV (reference sequence). The CDR3 sequence is 16 residues long. The DNA of the CDR3 is TGTGCCAGCAGTTCCGGGACAGGGTCCAGCAATCAGCCCCAGCATTTT. Its protein product is CASSSGTGSSNQPQHF.

The chain uses TRBV6-2 or TRBV6-3 and TRBJ2-2, with TRBD1 matching 9 bases. Germline values: CDR1 MNHEY, CDR2 SVGEGT. The CDR3 consists of 15 residues. V was pared by 5 bases and J by 7 bases, with 8 bases of the junction left unmatched. The CDR3 spells CASSIRDRDNGELFF. CDR3 coding DNA: TGTGCCAGCAGTATCCGGGACAGGGATAACGGGGAGCTGTTTTTT.

The chain combines TRBV5-1 with TRBJ2-7; weak D call: TRBD1 (6 bases). CDR3 length: 13 residues. In germline, CDR1 is SGHRS, CDR2 YFSETQ. Trimming left V 7 bases short and J 0 bases short, with 11 bases between. CDR3 residues: CASARDNSYEQYF. The DNA for the CDR3 is TGCGCCAGCGCCCGGGACAACTCCTACGAGCAGTACTTC.

The V and J genes are TRBV24-1 and TRBJ2-5; D might be TRBD1 (6 bases). Germline CDR1 is KGHDR and CDR2 is SFDVKD. V lost 0 bases, J lost 3 bases, and 10 bases lay in between. CDR3 length: 15 amino acids. The CDR3 reads CATSDLGGAEETQYF. CDR3 bases: TGTGCCACCAGTGATTTGGGGGGCGCGGAAGAGACCCAGTACTTC.